Each of the 5 T cell receptor beta chains below was sequenced from the same sample in a study of cytomegalovirus exposure and HLA in healthy donors. 13 Jbeta primers and 60 Vbeta primers were used for the PCR. Assay: immunoSEQ multiplex PCR; the TCRdb copy retains only in-frame clones and omits some. Counted here are some 100,000 clones, roughly two thirds occurring once; the ten biggest clones make up around 15%. Specimen: PBMCs. All receptors derive from a woman between 45 and 60 years old in good health and CMV-seropositive.

The chain joins TRBV18 to TRBJ2-1; TRBD1 agrees at 7 bases. With V trimmed by 3 bases and J by 5 bases, 7 bases remained unmatched. Germline V gene sequence: CDR1 KGHSH, CDR2 LQKENI. The CDR3 sequence is 15 residues long. The DNA of the CDR3 is TGTGCCAGCTCACCTCGAACGGGGACAGACAATGAGCAGTTCTTC. It is translated as CASSPRTGTDNEQFF.

The table lists this clone with a few counts. The V gene is TRBV6-6, the J gene TRBJ1-2, with 7 nucleotides matching TRBD1. CDR3 length: 11 residues. CDR1 and CDR2 from the germline V gene are MNHNY and SVGAGI (reference sequence). The junction had 0 bases not matched to a gene; V was cut back by 8 bases and J by 3 bases. The CDR3 bases are TGTGCCAGCGGACAGGACTATGGCTACACCTTC. This sequence encodes CASGQDYGYTF.

V usage is TRBV15 and J usage is TRBJ2-7; D perhaps matches TRBD2 (5 bases). V dropped 8 bases and J dropped 4 bases, with 15 bases sitting between them. The CDR3 is made up of 13 amino acids. Germline CDR1 is LNHNV and CDR2 is YYDKDF (reference sequence). The CDR3 loop reads CATRHQAGYEQYF. CDR3 nucleotides: TGTGCCACCCGACACCAGGCGGGTTACGAGCAGTACTTC.

The chain has TRBV13 and TRBJ2-7; 10 bases line up with TRBD2. This CDR3 is built from 15 residues. J lost 6 bases, V lost 1 base, and 6 bases had no gene match. The germline V gene encodes CDR1 PRHDT and CDR2 FYEKMQ (reference sequence). The CDR3 DNA follows: TGTGCCAGCAGCTTAGAAGCGGGGGGGGTAGGCGAGCAGTACTTC. This encodes CASSLEAGGVGEQYF.

The rearrangement uses TRBV28 and TRBJ2-2; TRBD2 might be the D (6 bases). This CDR3 contains 16 residues. From germline, CDR1 is MDHEN and CDR2 SYDVKM. V was shortened by 3 bases and J by 5 bases, with 16 bases between the two germline ends. The CDR3 reads CASSFFRGTSTGELFF. The DNA of the CDR3 is TGTGCCAGCAGTTTTTTTCGCGGGACCTCGACCGGGGAGCTGTTTTTT.